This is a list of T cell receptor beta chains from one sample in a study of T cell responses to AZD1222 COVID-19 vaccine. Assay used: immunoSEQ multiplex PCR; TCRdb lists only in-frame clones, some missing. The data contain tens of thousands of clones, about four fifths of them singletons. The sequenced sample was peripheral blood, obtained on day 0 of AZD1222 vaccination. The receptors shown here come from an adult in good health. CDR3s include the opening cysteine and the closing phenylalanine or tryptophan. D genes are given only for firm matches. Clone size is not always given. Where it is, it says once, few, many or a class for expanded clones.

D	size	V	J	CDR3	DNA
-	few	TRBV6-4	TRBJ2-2	CASSEGAGTTGELFF	TGTGCCAGCAGTGAAGGGGCAGGGACTACCGGGGAGCTGTTTTTT
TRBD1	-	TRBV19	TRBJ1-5	CASSSYRGINPQHF	TGTGCCAGTAGTTCCTACAGGGGAATTAATCCCCAGCATTTT
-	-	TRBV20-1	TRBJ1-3	CSAPSGNTIYF	TGCAGTGCCCCCTCTGGAAACACCATATATTTT
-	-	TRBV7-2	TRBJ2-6	CASSSGRDSAGANVLTF	TGTGCCAGCAGCTCCGGGAGAGATTCGGCTGGGGCCAACGTCCTGACTTTC
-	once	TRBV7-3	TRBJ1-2	CASSLTERYGYTF	TGTGCCAGCAGCTTAACCGAAAGATATGGCTACACCTTC
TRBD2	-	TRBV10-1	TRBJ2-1	CASSDLSGSAHNEQFF	TGCGCCAGCAGTGACCTCAGCGGGAGTGCCCACAATGAGCAGTTCTTC
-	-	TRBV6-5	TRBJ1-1	CASSTQQELNTEAFF	TGTGCCAGCAGTACCCAACAGGAACTGAACACTGAAGCTTTCTTT
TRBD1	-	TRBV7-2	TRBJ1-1	CASSLAPRQGRTEAFF	TGTGCCAGCAGCTTAGCGCCGCGACAGGGCCGGACTGAAGCTTTCTTT
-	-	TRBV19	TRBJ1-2	CASSMNGLFSGYTF	TGTGCCAGTAGTATGAACGGTCTTTTCTCTGGCTACACCTTC
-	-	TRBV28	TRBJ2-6	CASRLDSGANVLTF	TGTGCCAGCAGACTTGACTCTGGGGCCAACGTCCTGACTTTC
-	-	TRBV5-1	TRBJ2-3	CASSLVAGTDTQYF	TGCGCCAGCAGCTTGGTTGCAGGCACAGATACGCAGTATTTT
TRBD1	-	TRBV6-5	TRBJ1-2	CATQPEGAIGYTF	TGTGCCACTCAACCCGAGGGGGCTATTGGCTACACCTTC
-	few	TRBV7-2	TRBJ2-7	CASSSYSSYEQYF	TGTGCCAGCAGCTCCTATAGCTCCTACGAGCAGTACTTC
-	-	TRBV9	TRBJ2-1	CASSVEAALEQFF	TGTGCCAGCAGCGTAGAGGCAGCACTTGAGCAGTTCTTC
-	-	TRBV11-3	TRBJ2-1	CASSLASPTRYNEQFF	TGTGCCAGCAGCTTAGCGTCCCCAACCCGTTACAATGAGCAGTTCTTC
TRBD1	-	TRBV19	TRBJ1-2	CASQSAWTGGGYGYTF	TGTGCCAGCCAGAGTGCGTGGACAGGGGGCGGTTATGGCTACACCTTC
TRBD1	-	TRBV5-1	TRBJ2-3	CASSSGTADTDTQYF	TGCGCCAGCAGCTCTGGGACAGCGGACACAGATACGCAGTATTTT
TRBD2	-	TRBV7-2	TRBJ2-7	CASSLAASGGIYF	TGTGCCAGCAGCTTAGCAGCTAGCGGGGGGATCTACTTC
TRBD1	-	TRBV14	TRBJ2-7	CASSQRTGGMIYEQYF	TGTGCCAGCAGCCAAAGGACAGGGGGCATGATCTACGAGCAGTACTTC
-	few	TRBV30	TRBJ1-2	CAWSVGYGYTF	TGTGCCTGGAGTGTGGGATACGGCTACACCTTC
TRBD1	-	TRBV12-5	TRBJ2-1	CASGFPSKTGGRNNEQFF	TGTGCTAGTGGTTTCCCAAGCAAGACAGGGGGCCGCAACAATGAGCAGTTCTTC
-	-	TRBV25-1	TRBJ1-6	CASSDTNSPLHF	TGTGCCAGCAGTGACACTAATTCACCCCTCCACTTT
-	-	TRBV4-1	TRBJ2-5	CASSQDSGSGQETQYF	TGCGCCAGCAGCCAAGATTCAGGCTCTGGCCAAGAGACCCAGTACTTC
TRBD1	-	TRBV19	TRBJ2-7	CASSISTGSKEQYF	TGTGCCAGTAGTATATCGACAGGGTCAAAGGAGCAGTACTTC
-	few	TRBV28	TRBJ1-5	CASSSLKEGGRNQPQHF	TGTGCCAGCAGCTCACTTAAGGAGGGGGGCCGCAATCAGCCCCAGCATTTT
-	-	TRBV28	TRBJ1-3	CASSSLNTIYF	TGTGCCAGCAGTTCCCTAAACACCATATATTTT
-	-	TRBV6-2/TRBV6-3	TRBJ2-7	CASIPTSLYAQYF	TGTGCCAGCATCCCGACTAGTCTTTACGCGCAGTACTTC
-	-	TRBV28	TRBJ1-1	CASIDALGEGRSEAFF	TGTGCCAGCATTGACGCCCTGGGGGAGGGGAGATCTGAAGCTTTCTTT
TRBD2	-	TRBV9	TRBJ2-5	CASSLTSGHQETQYF	TGTGCCAGCAGCCTCACTAGCGGCCACCAAGAGACCCAGTACTTC
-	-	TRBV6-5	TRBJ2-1	CASSTGRPGYNEQFF	TGTGCCAGCAGTACGGGGAGGCCTGGCTACAATGAGCAGTTCTTC
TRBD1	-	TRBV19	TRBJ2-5	CASSIIGTATPETQYF	TGTGCCAGTAGTATAATTGGGACAGCCACTCCAGAGACCCAGTACTTC
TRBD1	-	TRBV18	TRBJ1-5	CASSGTVLGSNQPQHF	TGTGCCAGCTCCGGGACAGTACTGGGTAGCAATCAGCCCCAGCATTTT
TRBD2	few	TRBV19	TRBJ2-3	CASRLAGADTQYF	TGTGCCAGCAGACTAGCTGGGGCAGATACGCAGTATTTT
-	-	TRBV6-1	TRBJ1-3	CASSDSFSGNTIYF	TGTGCCAGCAGCGACAGTTTCTCTGGAAACACCATATATTTT
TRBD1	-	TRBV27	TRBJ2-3	CASSSLDRGLDTQYF	TGTGCCAGCAGTTCTTTGGACAGGGGGTTAGATACGCAGTATTTT
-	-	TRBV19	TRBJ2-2	CASRGFKNTGELFF	TGTGCCAGTAGGGGCTTCAAGAACACCGGGGAGCTGTTTTTT
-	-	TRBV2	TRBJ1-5	CASSESAYSNQPQHF	TGTGCCAGCAGTGAGTCAGCTTATAGCAATCAGCCCCAGCATTTT
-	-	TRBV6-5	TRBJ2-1	CASREGPTYNEQFF	TGTGCCAGCAGAGAGGGACCTACCTACAATGAGCAGTTCTTC
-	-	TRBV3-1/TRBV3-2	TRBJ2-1	CASSQAAIGNEQFF	TGTGCCAGCAGCCAAGCAGCGATCGGGAATGAGCAGTTCTTC
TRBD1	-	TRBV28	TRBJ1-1	CASSLQGALVAFF	TGTGCCAGCAGTTTACAGGGGGCGCTAGTAGCTTTCTTT
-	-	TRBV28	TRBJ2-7	CASRRFYEQYF	TGTGCCAGCAGAAGATTCTACGAGCAGTACTTC
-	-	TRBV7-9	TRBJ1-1	CASSLRPGRGNTEAFF	TGTGCCAGCAGCTTACGTCCGGGCAGGGGAAACACTGAAGCTTTCTTT
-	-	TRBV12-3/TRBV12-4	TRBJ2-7	CASSLGYEQYF	TGTGCCAGCAGTTTGGGATACGAGCAGTACTTC
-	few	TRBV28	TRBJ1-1	CASSSDGMNTEAFF	TGTGCCAGCAGTTCTGACGGGATGAACACTGAAGCTTTCTTT
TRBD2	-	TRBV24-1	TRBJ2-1	CATSARGGRFNEQFF	TGTGCCACCTCGGCCCGGGGCGGGAGGTTCAATGAGCAGTTCTTC
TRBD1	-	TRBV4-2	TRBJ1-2	CASSRDSGYTF	TGTGCCAGCAGCCGGGACAGTGGCTACACCTTC
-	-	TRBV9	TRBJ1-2	CASSVGSNYGYTF	TGTGCCAGCAGCGTAGGCAGCAACTATGGCTACACCTTC
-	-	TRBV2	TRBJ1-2	CASSDDYGYTF	TGTGCCAGCAGTGACGACTATGGCTACACCTTC
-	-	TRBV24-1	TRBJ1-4	CATSSVSGEKLFF	TGTGCCACCAGTTCGGTTTCGGGGGAAAAACTGTTTTTT
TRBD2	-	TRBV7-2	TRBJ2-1	CASSGPGLAGSNEQFF	TGTGCCAGCAGCGGGCCGGGACTAGCGGGATCCAATGAGCAGTTCTTC
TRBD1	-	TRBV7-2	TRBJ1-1	CASSLPDRVDEAFF	TGTGCCAGCAGCCTCCCGGACAGGGTCGATGAAGCTTTCTTT
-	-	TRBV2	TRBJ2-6	CASSRAAGANVLTF	TGTGCCAGCAGTCGGGCAGCTGGGGCCAACGTCCTGACTTTC